Sequencing of this TCR beta chain was carried out in a study of tumor-infiltrating lymphocytes in primary liver carcinoma. Between roughly 20 and 31 mg of unsorted bulk tissue served as the source from which RNA and DNA were co-extracted. The CDR3 covers 15 residues. Germline V gene data show CDR1 as SGHDN and CDR2 as FVKESK. Comment on this clonotype: One end of the junction fails to match germline, which may point to a read error.

The investigators made TCR beta cDNA from approximately 0.5 ug total RNA, using a constant-region primer. ARM-PCR, slightly modified, supplied the TCR beta libraries through three nested multiplex PCR rounds. For about 11 cycles apiece, the opening two PCR rounds ran with TRBV1-TRBV30 forward primers and a C-beta reverse primer. TCRdb reanalysed the multiplex PCR reads using MiXCR and keeps one entry per CDR3 protein. This sample carries more than 70,000 distinct CDR3 sequences, around 70% of them seen once, and the ten largest clones take roughly a fifth. The sequenced sample consisted of liver tumor tissue from sampling region 1. Subset meaning: tumor region T1, superior pole. This TCR was sampled from a man between 40 and 49 years old with primary liver carcinoma and hepatitis B virus infection. The chain has TRBV14 and TRBJ2-1, with 7 nucleotides matching TRBD2. The CDR3 nucleotides read TGTGCCAGCAGCCAAGCCAGCGGGGCCTACAATGAGCAATTCTTC. Translation: CASSQASGAYNEQFF.